This is a list of T cell receptor beta chains from one sample in a study of T cell changes during pregnancy in multiple sclerosis. Clones were sequenced by immunoSEQ multiplex PCR, and TCRdb holds only the in-frame ones, with some missing. The sample comprises tens of thousands of clones, 70% to 90% of which are singletons, and 15% to 17% rests with the top ten. The sample was CD8+ T cells from peripheral blood mononuclear cells, taken in the first trimester of pregnancy. The receptors shown here come from a female donor in good health, enrolled as a control in a pregnancy study. CDR3s include the opening cysteine and the closing phenylalanine or tryptophan. Each record gives: J gene, V gene, D gene, clone size, CDR3 protein, CDR3 DNA. The D gene is left open where the match is weak. Clone size appears in some rows only: once, few, many, or a class for an expanded clone.

j_call: TRBJ2-7
v_call: TRBV11-2
d_call: -
clone_size: -
cdr3_aa: CASSSGQTYEQYF
cdr3_nt: TGTGCCAGCAGCTCAGGACAGACCTACGAGCAGTACTTC

j_call: TRBJ1-4
v_call: TRBV9
d_call: TRBD1
clone_size: -
cdr3_aa: CASSEGQPNEKLFF
cdr3_nt: TGTGCCAGCAGCGAGGGACAGCCTAATGAAAAACTGTTTTTT

j_call: TRBJ2-5
v_call: TRBV6-4
d_call: TRBD2
clone_size: few
cdr3_aa: CASSAGTSGGQETQYF
cdr3_nt: TGTGCCAGCAGTGCAGGGACTAGCGGGGGACAAGAGACCCAGTACTTC

j_call: TRBJ2-7
v_call: TRBV4-1
d_call: TRBD2
clone_size: -
cdr3_aa: CASSLLAGPTYEQYF
cdr3_nt: TGCGCCAGCAGCCTTCTAGCGGGGCCAACCTACGAGCAGTACTTC

j_call: TRBJ2-6
v_call: TRBV4-2
d_call: -
clone_size: once
cdr3_aa: CASSQDAVSGANVLTF
cdr3_nt: TGTGCCAGCAGCCAAGATGCAGTCTCTGGGGCCAACGTCCTGACTTTC

j_call: TRBJ2-3
v_call: TRBV4-3
d_call: TRBD2
clone_size: many
cdr3_aa: CASSQEAGGGADTQYF
cdr3_nt: TGCGCCAGCAGCCAAGAGGCGGGGGGAGGAGCAGATACGCAGTATTTT

j_call: TRBJ1-5
v_call: TRBV28
d_call: TRBD1
clone_size: medium-sized
cdr3_aa: CASSPTGKVQPQHF
cdr3_nt: TGTGCCAGCAGTCCGACAGGGAAAGTTCAGCCCCAGCATTTT

j_call: TRBJ1-4
v_call: TRBV27
d_call: TRBD1
clone_size: -
cdr3_aa: CASSLTGTENYNEKLFF
cdr3_nt: TGTGCCAGCAGTTTAACCGGGACAGAAAATTATAATGAAAAACTGTTTTTT

j_call: TRBJ2-1
v_call: TRBV6-1
d_call: TRBD2
clone_size: once
cdr3_aa: CASSELAGSHNEQFF
cdr3_nt: TGTGCCAGCAGTGAACTAGCGGGTTCCCACAATGAGCAGTTCTTC

j_call: TRBJ2-3
v_call: TRBV6-6
d_call: -
clone_size: -
cdr3_aa: CASSYRVVDTQYF
cdr3_nt: TGTGCCAGCAGTTACCGAGTGGTGGATACGCAGTATTTT

j_call: TRBJ1-5
v_call: TRBV2
d_call: -
clone_size: -
cdr3_aa: CASRRGLASNQPQHF
cdr3_nt: TGTGCCAGCAGGCGGGGATTGGCAAGCAATCAGCCCCAGCATTTT

j_call: TRBJ2-7
v_call: TRBV6-1
d_call: TRBD1
clone_size: -
cdr3_aa: CASSRGTGEGYEQYF
cdr3_nt: TGTGCCAGCAGCCGGGGGACAGGGGAAGGGTACGAGCAGTACTTC

j_call: TRBJ2-7
v_call: TRBV6-6
d_call: -
clone_size: -
cdr3_aa: CASSDAGGAYEQYF
cdr3_nt: TGTGCCAGCAGCGACGCTGGAGGGGCCTACGAGCAGTACTTC

j_call: TRBJ2-7
v_call: TRBV7-9
d_call: TRBD1
clone_size: -
cdr3_aa: CASSSGQGGYEQYF
cdr3_nt: TGTGCCAGCAGCTCCGGACAGGGGGGCTACGAGCAGTACTTC

j_call: TRBJ1-3
v_call: TRBV27
d_call: TRBD1
clone_size: -
cdr3_aa: CASSLPTIQGSHSGNTIYF
cdr3_nt: TGTGCCAGCAGTTTACCGACTATACAGGGGTCACACTCTGGAAACACCATATATTTT

j_call: TRBJ1-2
v_call: TRBV7-9
d_call: TRBD1
clone_size: -
cdr3_aa: CASSSGQGNYGYTF
cdr3_nt: TGTGCCAGCAGCTCGGGACAGGGGAACTATGGCTACACCTTC

j_call: TRBJ1-5
v_call: TRBV7-8
d_call: -
clone_size: -
cdr3_aa: CASSSRQASQGNQPQHF
cdr3_nt: TGTGCCAGCAGCTCCAGACAGGCCAGCCAGGGCAATCAGCCCCAGCATTTT

j_call: TRBJ1-4
v_call: TRBV28
d_call: -
clone_size: -
cdr3_aa: CASSFAGGEKLFF
cdr3_nt: TGTGCCAGCAGTTTTGCAGGAGGAGAAAAACTGTTTTTT

j_call: TRBJ1-5
v_call: TRBV5-6
d_call: -
clone_size: -
cdr3_aa: CASSLEARVNQPQHF
cdr3_nt: TGTGCCAGCAGCTTGGAGGCACGGGTTAATCAGCCCCAGCATTTT

j_call: TRBJ2-7
v_call: TRBV4-1
d_call: TRBD2
clone_size: -
cdr3_aa: CASSQTGGPMYEQYF
cdr3_nt: TGCGCCAGCAGCCAAACGGGAGGGCCCATGTACGAGCAGTACTTC

j_call: TRBJ1-2
v_call: TRBV2
d_call: -
clone_size: -
cdr3_aa: CASRGPYGYTF
cdr3_nt: TGTGCCAGCCGCGGCCCCTATGGCTACACCTTC

j_call: TRBJ2-2
v_call: TRBV4-3
d_call: TRBD1
clone_size: few
cdr3_aa: CASSHDTLDRDTGELFF
cdr3_nt: TGCGCCAGCAGCCACGATACCCTGGACAGGGACACCGGGGAGCTGTTTTTT

j_call: TRBJ1-5
v_call: TRBV6-6
d_call: -
clone_size: -
cdr3_aa: CASSYHGDYSNQPQHF
cdr3_nt: TGTGCCAGCAGTTACCACGGAGATTATAGCAATCAGCCCCAGCATTTT

j_call: TRBJ2-2
v_call: TRBV7-3
d_call: TRBD1
clone_size: -
cdr3_aa: CASSPRDRVPGELFF
cdr3_nt: TGTGCCAGCAGCCCGAGGGACAGGGTCCCCGGGGAGCTGTTTTTT

j_call: TRBJ2-7
v_call: TRBV30
d_call: TRBD2
clone_size: -
cdr3_aa: CAWPWPQREAAYEQYF
cdr3_nt: TGTGCCTGGCCATGGCCCCAGCGGGAGGCTGCCTACGAGCAGTACTTC

j_call: TRBJ2-2
v_call: TRBV9
d_call: TRBD2
clone_size: once
cdr3_aa: CASSVAQRGDTGELFF
cdr3_nt: TGTGCCAGCAGCGTAGCCCAGCGGGGGGACACCGGGGAGCTGTTTTTT

j_call: TRBJ2-2
v_call: TRBV11-2
d_call: -
clone_size: -
cdr3_aa: CASSFMIGGGTGELFF
cdr3_nt: TGTGCCAGCAGCTTCATGATAGGGGGGGGCACCGGGGAGCTGTTTTTT

j_call: TRBJ2-5
v_call: TRBV4-1
d_call: TRBD1
clone_size: -
cdr3_aa: CASSFRTGEQETQYF
cdr3_nt: TGCGCCAGCAGCTTTCGGACAGGGGAACAAGAGACCCAGTACTTC

j_call: TRBJ1-5
v_call: TRBV5-8
d_call: TRBD1
clone_size: -
cdr3_aa: CASRPEGQQVNQPQHF
cdr3_nt: TGTGCCAGCAGACCCGAGGGACAGCAGGTGAATCAGCCCCAGCATTTT

j_call: TRBJ2-7
v_call: TRBV27
d_call: -
clone_size: -
cdr3_aa: CASIGVQPDEQYF
cdr3_nt: TGTGCCAGCATCGGGGTTCAGCCGGACGAGCAGTACTTC

j_call: TRBJ1-2
v_call: TRBV6-4
d_call: -
clone_size: -
cdr3_aa: CASSDSPGYGYTF
cdr3_nt: TGTGCCAGCAGTGACTCTCCAGGCTATGGCTACACCTTC

j_call: TRBJ1-1
v_call: TRBV7-9
d_call: TRBD1
clone_size: -
cdr3_aa: CASSAPRDRPGTEAFF
cdr3_nt: TGTGCCAGCAGCGCTCCCCGGGACAGGCCGGGGACTGAAGCTTTCTTT

j_call: TRBJ1-1
v_call: TRBV18
d_call: -
clone_size: -
cdr3_aa: CASSPPQMNTEAFF
cdr3_nt: TGTGCCAGCTCACCACCGCAGATGAACACTGAAGCTTTCTTT

j_call: TRBJ2-1
v_call: TRBV7-9
d_call: -
clone_size: few
cdr3_aa: CASSLGIGSYNEQFF
cdr3_nt: TGTGCCAGCAGCTTAGGAATCGGCTCCTACAATGAGCAGTTCTTC

j_call: TRBJ2-7
v_call: TRBV28
d_call: -
clone_size: -
cdr3_aa: CASSVIWGQASYEQYF
cdr3_nt: TGTGCCAGCAGTGTGATTTGGGGCCAAGCGTCCTACGAGCAGTACTTC

j_call: TRBJ1-4
v_call: TRBV5-4
d_call: -
clone_size: -
cdr3_aa: CASSPGGIPSRNNEKLFF
cdr3_nt: TGTGCCAGCAGCCCCGGGGGGATTCCGTCCAGGAACAATGAAAAACTGTTTTTT

j_call: TRBJ1-2
v_call: TRBV27
d_call: -
clone_size: once
cdr3_aa: CASSSGQLYGYTF
cdr3_nt: TGTGCCAGCAGTTCAGGACAGCTCTATGGCTACACCTTC

j_call: TRBJ2-7
v_call: TRBV27
d_call: TRBD2
clone_size: -
cdr3_aa: CASSLTSGYEQYF
cdr3_nt: TGTGCCAGCAGTTTGACTAGCGGCTACGAGCAGTACTTC

j_call: TRBJ1-2
v_call: TRBV29-1
d_call: -
clone_size: few
cdr3_aa: CSDRVGYTF
cdr3_nt: TGCAGCGACAGGGTCGGCTACACCTTC

j_call: TRBJ2-5
v_call: TRBV5-4
d_call: TRBD1
clone_size: once
cdr3_aa: CASGTDQETQYF
cdr3_nt: TGTGCCAGCGGGACAGACCAAGAGACCCAGTACTTC

j_call: TRBJ2-3
v_call: TRBV30
d_call: TRBD2
clone_size: once
cdr3_aa: CAWRSGNTDTQYF
cdr3_nt: TGTGCCTGGAGGAGCGGGAACACAGATACGCAGTATTTT

j_call: TRBJ1-4
v_call: TRBV4-3
d_call: -
clone_size: -
cdr3_aa: CASSQGTFGEKLFF
cdr3_nt: TGCGCCAGCAGCCAGGGGACATTCGGTGAAAAACTGTTTTTT

j_call: TRBJ2-5
v_call: TRBV2
d_call: TRBD2
clone_size: -
cdr3_aa: CASSEKLAGVETQYF
cdr3_nt: TGTGCCAGCAGTGAAAAACTAGCGGGGGTAGAGACCCAGTACTTC

j_call: TRBJ1-4
v_call: TRBV4-3
d_call: -
clone_size: -
cdr3_aa: CASSQDRQAITNEKLFF
cdr3_nt: TGCGCCAGCAGCCAAGACCGACAAGCCATAACTAATGAAAAACTGTTTTTT